Sequencing of this T cell receptor (beta chain) was carried out in a study of cytomegalovirus exposure and HLA in healthy donors. Study-level results: Some highly shared sequence variants likely arose as a pipeline artifact. Accurate prediction of most subjects' HLA-A and HLA-B alleles from TCR beta sequences was reported.

On this clone itself: Its target is unknown.

13 Jbeta primers and 60 Vbeta primers were used for the PCR. Generated by immunoSEQ multiplex PCR, the TCRdb table keeps only in-frame clones and is missing some. This sample has 150,000 to 200,000 clones, with more than 70% found just once. This CDR3 contains 16 residues. V was clipped by 5 bases and J by 5 bases; unmatched bases: 15. CDR1 and CDR2 (germline): SGHVS, FQNEAQ. The sequenced sample consisted of PBMCs. The rearrangement links TRBV7-8 to TRBJ2-7; 7 bases align to TRBD2. This sequence originates from a male donor in good health and CMV-seronegative. Here the CDR3 DNA reads TGTGCCAGCAGCCCATTTTTGGGGGGGTCAGGGAACGAGCAGTACTTC. This sequence encodes CASSPFLGGSGNEQYF.